This entry lists 2 T cell receptor beta chains sequenced from one sample in a study of blood T cell repertoires in COVID-19. Measured with immunoSEQ multiplex PCR; TCRdb has only the in-frame clones, and not every one. Of about 200,000 clones in the sample, less than 95% were seen once. Sequencing used peripheral blood. The receptors were sampled from a man aged 30 to 39 with COVID-19, enrolled during active disease.

J is TRBJ1-2 and V is TRBV18; D unclear. Per germline, CDR1 KGHSH and CDR2 LQKENI. The CDR3 totals 15 residues. The V and J ends lost 1 base and 4 bases respectively, with 13 bases between them. CDR3: CASSPRQDLLYGYTF. In nucleotides, the CDR3 is TGTGCCAGCTCACCACGTCAGGACTTACTCTATGGCTACACCTTC.

The chain is built from TRBV7-7 and TRBJ2-3; tentative D call: TRBD1 (6 bases). The germline V gene has CDR1 SSHAT and CDR2 FNYEAQ (reference sequence). Deletions cut 3 bases from V and 1 base from J, with 14 bases between. CDR3 length equals 16 residues. CDR3 amino acids: CASSLGQGYGTDTQYF. The CDR3 DNA follows: TGTGCCAGCAGCTTGGGGCAGGGGTACGGCACAGATACGCAGTATTTT.